This TCR beta chain was observed in a study of T cell responses to AZD1222 COVID-19 vaccine. Study results and limitations: Of spike-specific TCRs, nearly half reportedly target regions left unmutated in variants. Baseline serostatus was positive in only six AZD1222 recipients. Possibly, clonal diversity was underestimated; donors were largely white British and included more females. Two doses of AZD1222 preceded a rise in Spike-specific TCR breadth and depth.

Repertoires were generated with immunoSEQ multiplex PCR, while TCRdb's copy carries only in-frame clones and drops some. The sample includes roughly 140,000 clones, approximately 89% of them seen just once. As concerns this clone: The antigen is not known.

The sample here was peripheral blood, taken on day 0 of MenACWY control vaccination. The receptor was derived from an adult in good health.

CDR3 sequence (DNA): TGTGCCAGCTTGGAACAAAGGGGTGAAAAACTGTTTTTT. Translation: CASLEQRGEKLFF. V and J are TRBV2 and TRBJ1-4, with a possible D match to TRBD1 (5 bases). Trimming cost V 8 bases and J 7 bases, with 14 bases left between them. Germline V gene sequence: CDR1 SNHLY, CDR2 FYNNEI. The CDR3 runs 13 residues.